This TCR beta chain was identified in a study of cytomegalovirus exposure and HLA in healthy donors. V dropped 5 bases and J dropped 4 bases, with 11 bases sitting between them. The germline V gene encodes CDR1 SEHNR and CDR2 FQNEAQ (reference sequence). The CDR3 is made up of 13 amino acids. Primers for the PCR totalled 60 Vbeta and 13 Jbeta. Method: immunoSEQ multiplex PCR; TCRdb's copy keeps in-frame clones and lacks some. The profile shows around 99,000 clones, 82% of them singletons. As for this clone: Its antigen is unknown.

Study-wide points: Near-uniform donor sequencing depth was presumed by presence/absence analyses. In vitro assays verified that a few CMV-associated chains recognized CMV antigens specifically. Data from an earlier analysis indicated that most TCR beta V segments were productive either about 87% or about 30% of the time.

The V gene is TRBV7-9, the J gene TRBJ2-5; no definite D call. The sequencing input was PBMCs. This TCR was sampled from a young man in good health and CMV-seropositive. The CDR3 region has the DNA TGTGCCAGCAGCCCCGACTGGAGAGAGACCCAGTACTTC. Its translation: CASSPDWRETQYF.